The T cell receptor beta chain under discussion was sequenced for a study of molecular identifiers for immune sequencing clone quantification. Study-level findings and limits: The study found clones above 20 RNA copies held over 99% of effector molecules and under 1% in naive cells.

The CD8+CD4-CCR7+CD45RA+ phenotype defined the sorted naive CD8 T cells. Each CDR3 protein is one row after TCRdb ran MiXCR on the PCR reads. The sample has about 300,000 distinct CDR3 sequences; about 20% are singletons. Notes on this clonotype: The antigen is not known. With a much larger clone just one base away, this may be a read error. The conserved phenylalanine or tryptophan is not found at the CDR3 terminus, so this likely reflects a read error.

V was trimmed by 6 bases and J by 2 bases, leaving 14 bases between them. In germline, CDR1 is SNHLY, CDR2 FYNNEI. The CDR3 extends over 16 amino acids. The TCR sequence derives from a human donor in good health. Some libraries in this study had Jurkat cell RNA spiked in. Input material: naive CD8+ T cells from blood, with Jurkat cell RNA spiked in. The subset here: FACS-sorted CD8+CD4-CCR7+CD45RA+ naive T cells. The chain has TRBV2 and TRBJ2-6; D is unclear. For the CDR3, the DNA is TGTGCCAGCAGAGAAACCTTCTTAACTGGGGCCAACGTCCTGACTTCC. Its protein is CASRETFLTGANVLTS.